These T cell receptor beta chains were read from a single sample in a study of OX40 agonist ivuxolimab in advanced cancers. Sequencing was performed with immunoSEQ multiplex PCR; in TCRdb, only in-frame clones are kept and a portion is missing. This table has tens of thousands of clones, approximately 91% appearing once. This sample comprised CD4+ or CD8+ T cells sorted from blood, obtained in a trial of the OX40 agonist ivuxolimab. The receptor set was obtained from an adult with an advanced solid tumor such as melanoma, head and neck, liver or kidney cancer. Each CDR3 is given with its conserved first and last residue. The D gene is left open where the match is weak. Some rows mark clone size as missing; the rest say once, few, many or name a class of expanded clone.

abundance	d_gene	v_gene	j_gene	CDR3aa	CDR3nt
NA	NA	TRBV9	TRBJ1-2	CASSPAEGFGYTF	TGTGCCAGCAGCCCAGCTGAAGGCTTTGGCTACACCTTC
NA	TRBD1	TRBV5-6	TRBJ2-2	CASSWGQEPWGGELFF	TGTGCCAGCAGCTGGGGACAGGAGCCTTGGGGCGGGGAGCTGTTTTTT
NA	NA	TRBV7-9	TRBJ2-7	CASLPPRVSSYEQYF	TGTGCCAGCCTCCCCCCGCGGGTCAGCTCCTACGAGCAGTACTTC
NA	NA	TRBV6-5	TRBJ2-5	CASSYSPETQYF	TGTGCCAGCAGTTACTCCCCAGAGACCCAGTACTTC
medium-sized	NA	TRBV6-5	TRBJ1-2	CASSYFAGGDYGYTF	TGTGCCAGCAGTTACTTTGCGGGAGGAGACTATGGCTACACCTTC
NA	NA	TRBV5-1	TRBJ1-5	CASSLQGGNQPQHF	TGCGCCAGCAGCTTACAGGGAGGCAATCAGCCCCAGCATTTT
NA	NA	TRBV7-9	TRBJ1-1	CASSQPPPNTEAFF	TGTGCCAGCAGCCAACCCCCACCGAACACTGAAGCTTTCTTT
NA	TRBD1	TRBV5-4	TRBJ2-7	CASSSQGQGHPYEQYF	TGTGCCAGCAGCTCACAGGGACAGGGACACCCCTACGAGCAGTACTTC
NA	NA	TRBV4-1	TRBJ1-1	CASSQGDRPGNTEAFF	TGCGCCAGCAGCCAGGGTGACAGGCCAGGGAACACTGAAGCTTTCTTT
NA	NA	TRBV19	TRBJ1-1	CASTLAPLTGTNTEAFF	TGTGCCAGTACCCTGGCCCCCCTTACCGGGACGAACACTGAAGCTTTCTTT
few	NA	TRBV4-2	TRBJ2-1	CASSLTWGPNEQFF	TGTGCCAGCAGCCTTACCTGGGGGCCGAATGAGCAGTTCTTC
NA	NA	TRBV27	TRBJ2-3	CASSLLGTDTQYF	TGTGCCAGCAGTTTATTGGGCACAGATACGCAGTATTTT
NA	TRBD1	TRBV19	TRBJ2-7	CASSIFQGVSYEQYF	TGTGCCAGTAGTATCTTCCAGGGGGTCTCCTACGAGCAGTACTTC
NA	TRBD2	TRBV11-2	TRBJ2-5	CASSLVLGGAGETQYF	TGTGCCAGCAGCTTAGTCCTGGGAGGGGCAGGAGAGACCCAGTACTTC
NA	NA	TRBV5-6	TRBJ1-2	CASSPSTGTVLRGYTF	TGTGCCAGCAGCCCTAGTACCGGTACCGTATTGCGGGGCTACACCTTC
NA	TRBD1	TRBV27	TRBJ1-3	CASSATTGVGNTIYF	TGTGCCAGCAGTGCAACTACAGGGGTCGGAAACACCATATATTTT
NA	NA	TRBV4-3	TRBJ2-7	CASSQSAAAGDYEQYF	TGCGCCAGCAGCCAATCGGCCGCGGCGGGCGACTACGAGCAGTACTTC
NA	NA	TRBV5-4	TRBJ1-2	CASSLWGGRDYGYTF	TGTGCCAGCAGCTTGTGGGGCGGGAGGGACTATGGCTACACCTTC
NA	NA	TRBV9	TRBJ1-5	CASSVGVYSNQPQHF	TGTGCCAGCAGCGTAGGCGTATATAGCAATCAGCCCCAGCATTTT
NA	NA	TRBV6-1	TRBJ2-5	CASSEARIQGLETQYF	TGTGCCAGCAGTGAAGCGCGCATTCAGGGTCTAGAGACCCAGTACTTC
NA	NA	TRBV28	TRBJ2-4	CASTPPRGIQYF	TGTGCCAGCACTCCCCCGAGAGGTATTCAGTACTTC
NA	TRBD2	TRBV5-1	TRBJ2-1	CASSVGLAGSYNEQFF	TGCGCCAGCAGCGTCGGACTAGCAGGCTCCTACAATGAGCAGTTCTTC
NA	NA	TRBV9	TRBJ1-2	CASSEQGSNYGYTF	TGTGCCAGCAGCGAACAGGGTAGTAACTATGGCTACACCTTC
NA	NA	TRBV5-6	TRBJ1-3	CASSLTYSGNTIYF	TGTGCCAGCAGCTTGACATACTCTGGAAACACCATATATTTT
NA	TRBD1	TRBV5-6	TRBJ1-2	CASSSPGQHYGYTF	TGTGCCAGCAGCTCACCGGGACAGCACTATGGCTACACCTTC
NA	NA	TRBV4-1	TRBJ1-1	CASSTNTEAFF	TGCGCCAGCAGCACGAACACTGAAGCTTTCTTT
NA	NA	TRBV10-3	TRBJ1-2	CAISPGQGYGYTF	TGTGCCATCAGCCCGGGGCAGGGTTATGGCTACACCTTC
NA	NA	TRBV6-4	TRBJ2-2	CASSDSGNTGELFF	TGTGCCAGCAGTGACTCAGGGAACACCGGGGAGCTGTTTTTT
few	NA	TRBV6-5	TRBJ2-2	CASSSGGELFF	TGTGCCAGCAGTTCCGGCGGGGAGCTGTTTTTT